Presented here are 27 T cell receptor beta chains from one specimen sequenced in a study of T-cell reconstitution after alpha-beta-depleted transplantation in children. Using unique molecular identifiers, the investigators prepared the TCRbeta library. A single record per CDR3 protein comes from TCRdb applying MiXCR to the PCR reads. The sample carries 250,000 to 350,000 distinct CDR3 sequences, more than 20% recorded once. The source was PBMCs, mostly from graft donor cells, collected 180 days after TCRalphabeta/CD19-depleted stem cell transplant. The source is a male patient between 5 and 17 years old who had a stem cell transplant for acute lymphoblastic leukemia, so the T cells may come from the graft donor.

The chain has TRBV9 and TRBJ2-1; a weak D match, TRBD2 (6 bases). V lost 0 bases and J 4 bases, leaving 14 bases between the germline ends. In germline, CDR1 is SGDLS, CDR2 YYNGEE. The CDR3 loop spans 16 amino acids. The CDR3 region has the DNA TGTGCCAGCAGCGTAGACTCCGGGACTGGATACAATGAGCAGTTCTTC. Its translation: CASSVDSGTGYNEQFF.

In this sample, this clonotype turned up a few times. Here the CDR3 DNA reads TGTGCCAGCAGCCGCGTGACAGGGGGGGAGACCCAGTACTTC. It translates to CASSRVTGGETQYF. The chain is built from TRBV7-9 and TRBJ2-5; 9 nucleotides match TRBD1. V was pared by 5 bases and J by 5 bases, with 6 bases of the junction left unmatched. CDR1 and CDR2 (germline): SEHNR, FQNEAQ (reference sequence). The CDR3 totals 14 residues.

The CDR3: CASSPGLAATDTQYF. CDR3 sequence (DNA): TGCGCCAGCAGCCCCGGACTAGCAGCAACAGATACGCAGTATTTT. The chain carries TRBV5-1 and TRBJ2-3; 8 bases are shared with TRBD2. The trim removed 4 bases at V and 3 bases at J, leaving 7 bases unmatched. Looked up from germline, CDR1 is SGHRS and CDR2 is YFSETQ. This CDR3 spans 15 amino acids.

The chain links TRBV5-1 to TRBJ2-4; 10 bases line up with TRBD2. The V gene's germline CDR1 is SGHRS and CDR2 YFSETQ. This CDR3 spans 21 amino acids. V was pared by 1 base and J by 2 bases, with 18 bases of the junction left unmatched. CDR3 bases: TGCGCCAGCAGCTTGCGTCTAAAAAGCGGGAGGGTTGAAGATTCCAAAAACATTCAGTACTTC. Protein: CASSLRLKSGRVEDSKNIQYF.

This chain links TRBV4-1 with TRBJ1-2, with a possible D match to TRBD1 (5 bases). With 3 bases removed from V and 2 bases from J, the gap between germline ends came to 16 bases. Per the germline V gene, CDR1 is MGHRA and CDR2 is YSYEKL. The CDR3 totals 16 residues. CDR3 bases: TGCGCCAGCAGCCACCTGAGGAGGGGTCCAAACTATGGCTACACCTTC. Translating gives CASSHLRRGPNYGYTF.

CDR3 loop: CASSQAGGAYNEQFF. The CDR3 nucleotides are TGCGCCAGCAGCCAAGCGGGAGGAGCCTACAATGAGCAGTTCTTC. The chain combines TRBV4-1 with TRBJ2-1, with 7 bases lining up with TRBD2. CDR1 and CDR2 (germline): MGHRA, YSYEKL. J gave up 2 bases and V 1 base, and 2 bases lay outside the gene matches. The length of the CDR3 is 15 residues.

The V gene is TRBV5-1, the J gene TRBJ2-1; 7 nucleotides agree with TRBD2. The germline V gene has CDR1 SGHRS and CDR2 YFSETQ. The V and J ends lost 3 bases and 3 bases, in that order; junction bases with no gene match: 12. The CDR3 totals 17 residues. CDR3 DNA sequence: TGCGCCAGCAGCTCCGGACTAGTGGGAGCCCTCTACAATGAGCAGTTCTTC. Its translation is CASSSGLVGALYNEQFF.

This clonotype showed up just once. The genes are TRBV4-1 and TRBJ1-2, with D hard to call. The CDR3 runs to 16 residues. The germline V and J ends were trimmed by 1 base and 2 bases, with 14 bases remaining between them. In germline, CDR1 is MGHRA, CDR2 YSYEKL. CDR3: CASSQAKGLANYGYTF. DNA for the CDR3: TGCGCCAGCAGCCAAGCCAAGGGATTAGCAAACTATGGCTACACCTTC.

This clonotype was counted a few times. The CDR3 nucleotides are TGTGCCATCAGTGAGGCAGGGACAGGGAATTTCAATGAGCAGTTCTTC. This sequence encodes CAISEAGTGNFNEQFF. The rearrangement links TRBV10-3 to TRBJ2-1; 9 positions match TRBD1. Looked up from germline, CDR1 is ENHRY and CDR2 is SYGVKD. The CDR3 loop spans 16 amino acids. V trimming: 2 bases; J trimming: 6 bases; junction bases outside the gene matches: 8.

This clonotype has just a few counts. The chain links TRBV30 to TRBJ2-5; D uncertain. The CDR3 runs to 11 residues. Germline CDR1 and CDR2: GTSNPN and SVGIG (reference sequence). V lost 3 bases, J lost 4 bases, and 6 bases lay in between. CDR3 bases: TGTGCCTGGAGGTCCCCAGAGACCCAGTACTTC. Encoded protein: CAWRSPETQYF.

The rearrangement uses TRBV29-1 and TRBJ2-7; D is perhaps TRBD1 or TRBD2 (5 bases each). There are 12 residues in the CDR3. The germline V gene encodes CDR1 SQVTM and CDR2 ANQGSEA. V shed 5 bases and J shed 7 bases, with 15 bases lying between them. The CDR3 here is CSVKQGAAEQYF. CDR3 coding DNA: TGCAGCGTTAAGCAGGGAGCCGCTGAGCAGTACTTC.

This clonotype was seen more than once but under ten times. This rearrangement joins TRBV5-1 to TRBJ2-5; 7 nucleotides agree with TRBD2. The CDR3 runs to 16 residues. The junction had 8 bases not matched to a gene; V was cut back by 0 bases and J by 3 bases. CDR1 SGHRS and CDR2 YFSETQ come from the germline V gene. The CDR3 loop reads CASSLALRGSEETQYF. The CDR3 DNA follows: TGCGCCAGCAGCTTGGCCCTGCGGGGGTCGGAAGAGACCCAGTACTTC.

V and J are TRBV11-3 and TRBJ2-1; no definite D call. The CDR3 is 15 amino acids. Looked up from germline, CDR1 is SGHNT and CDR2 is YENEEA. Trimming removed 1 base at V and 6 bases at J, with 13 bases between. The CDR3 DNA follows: TGTGCCAGCAGCTTAGGAGACATAATGGGCAATGAGCAGTTCTTC. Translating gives CASSLGDIMGNEQFF.

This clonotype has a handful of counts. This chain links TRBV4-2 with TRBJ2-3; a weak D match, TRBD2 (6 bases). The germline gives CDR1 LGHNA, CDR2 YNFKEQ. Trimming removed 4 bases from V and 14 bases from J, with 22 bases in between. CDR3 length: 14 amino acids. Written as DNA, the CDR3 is TGTGCCAGCAGCCGTCTAACTCCGGGGACTCCCCCGTATTTT. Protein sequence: CASSRLTPGTPPYF.

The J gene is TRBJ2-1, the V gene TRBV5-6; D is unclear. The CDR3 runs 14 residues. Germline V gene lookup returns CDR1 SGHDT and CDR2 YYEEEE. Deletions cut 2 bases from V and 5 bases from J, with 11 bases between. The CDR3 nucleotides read TGTGCCAGCAGCTTCAGACTGACCGACAATGAGCAGTTCTTC. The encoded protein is CASSFRLTDNEQFF.

CDR3 sequence (DNA): TGTGCCAGCAGTTATTTGACAGGGCCGTTGAACACTGAAGCTTTCTTT. Translation: CASSYLTGPLNTEAFF. This chain links TRBV6-5 with TRBJ1-1; 7 nucleotides align to TRBD1. Per germline, CDR1 MNHEY and CDR2 SVGAGI. With 3 bases clipped from V and 0 bases from J, the junction kept 7 bases outside the gene matches. CDR3 length: 16 residues.

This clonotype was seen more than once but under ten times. The CDR3 here is CASSDYQGGANVLTF. Here the CDR3 DNA reads TGCGCCAGCAGCGACTATCAGGGGGGGGCCAACGTCCTGACTTTC. The chain is built from TRBV5-1 and TRBJ2-6; weak D call: TRBD1 (6 bases). The CDR3 contains 15 residues. The ends were cut back, 4 bases at V and 4 bases at J, with 12 bases in the middle. The germline gives CDR1 SGHRS, CDR2 YFSETQ. The whole variable domain, filled in from reference TRBV5-1 and TRBJ2-6, reads KAGVTQTPRYLIKTRGQQVTLSCSPISGHRSVSWYQQTPGQGLQFLFEYFSETQRNKGNFPGRFSGRQFSNSRSEMNVSTLELGDSALYLCASSDYQGGANVLTFGAGSRLTVL.

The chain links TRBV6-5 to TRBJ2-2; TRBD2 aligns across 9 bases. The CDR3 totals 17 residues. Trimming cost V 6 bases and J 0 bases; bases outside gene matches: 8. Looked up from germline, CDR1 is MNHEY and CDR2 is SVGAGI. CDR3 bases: TGTGCCAGCAGCCGTGGACTAGCGCAAGCGAACACCGGGGAGCTGTTTTTT. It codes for CASSRGLAQANTGELFF.

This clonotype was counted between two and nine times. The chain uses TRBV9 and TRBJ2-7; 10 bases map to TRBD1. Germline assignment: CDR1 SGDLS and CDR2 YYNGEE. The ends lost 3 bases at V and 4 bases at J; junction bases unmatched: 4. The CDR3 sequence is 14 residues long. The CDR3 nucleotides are TGTGCCAGCAGCGACCGGGACAGGGGATACGAGCAGTACTTC. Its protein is CASSDRDRGYEQYF.

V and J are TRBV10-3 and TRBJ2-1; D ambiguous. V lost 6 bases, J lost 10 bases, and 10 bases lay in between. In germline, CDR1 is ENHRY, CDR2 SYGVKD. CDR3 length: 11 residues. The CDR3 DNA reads TGTGCCATCAGGGACGGCGGCGAGCAGTTCTTC. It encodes CAIRDGGEQFF.

The CDR3 spells CSARDNSAGNQPQHF. For the CDR3, the DNA is TGCAGTGCTAGAGATAATTCGGCAGGCAATCAGCCCCAGCATTTT. This chain links TRBV20-1 with TRBJ1-5; D is uncertain. The CDR3 sequence is 15 residues long. Deletions cut 0 bases from V and 2 bases from J, with 11 bases between. CDR1 is DFQATT and CDR2 is SNEGSKA in the germline V gene (reference sequence).

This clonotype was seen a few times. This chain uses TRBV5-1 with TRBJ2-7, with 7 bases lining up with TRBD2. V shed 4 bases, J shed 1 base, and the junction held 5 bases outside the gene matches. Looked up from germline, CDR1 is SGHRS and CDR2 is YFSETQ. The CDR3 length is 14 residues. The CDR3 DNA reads TGCGCCAGCAGCAACTCGGGACTATCCTACGAGCAGTACTTC. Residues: CASSNSGLSYEQYF.

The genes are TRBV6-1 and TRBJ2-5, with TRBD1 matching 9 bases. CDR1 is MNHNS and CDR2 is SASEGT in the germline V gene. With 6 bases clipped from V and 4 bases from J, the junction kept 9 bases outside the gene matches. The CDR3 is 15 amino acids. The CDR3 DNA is TGTGCCAGCAGGCTGGACAGGGGACGGACAGAGACCCAGTACTTC. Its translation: CASRLDRGRTETQYF.

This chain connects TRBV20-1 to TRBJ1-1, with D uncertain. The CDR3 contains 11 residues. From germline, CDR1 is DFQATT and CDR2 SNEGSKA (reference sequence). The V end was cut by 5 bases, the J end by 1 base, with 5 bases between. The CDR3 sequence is CSAGANTEAFF. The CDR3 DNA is TGCAGTGCTGGAGCGAACACTGAAGCTTTCTTT.

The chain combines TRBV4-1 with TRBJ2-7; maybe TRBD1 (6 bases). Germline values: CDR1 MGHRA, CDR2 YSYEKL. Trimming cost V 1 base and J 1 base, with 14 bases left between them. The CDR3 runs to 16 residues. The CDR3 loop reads CASSQGVQGSSYEQYF. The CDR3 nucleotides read TGCGCCAGCAGCCAAGGAGTCCAGGGGTCTTCCTACGAGCAGTACTTC.

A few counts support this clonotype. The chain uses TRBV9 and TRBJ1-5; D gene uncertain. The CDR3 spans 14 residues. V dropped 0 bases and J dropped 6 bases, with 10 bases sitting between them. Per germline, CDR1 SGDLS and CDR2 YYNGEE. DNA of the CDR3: TGTGCCAGCAGCGTAGATGCGGGCAGTCAGCCCCAGCATTTT. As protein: CASSVDAGSQPQHF.

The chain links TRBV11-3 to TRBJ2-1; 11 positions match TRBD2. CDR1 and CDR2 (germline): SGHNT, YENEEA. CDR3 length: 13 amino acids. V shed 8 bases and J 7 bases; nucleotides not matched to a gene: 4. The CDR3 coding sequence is TGTGCCAGCTCGACTAGCGGGATGAATGAGCAGTTCTTC. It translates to CASSTSGMNEQFF.